A selection of T cell receptor beta chains follows, all from one sample in a study of blood T cell repertoires in COVID-19. The data were produced by immunoSEQ multiplex PCR, yet TCRdb's version contains in-frame clones alone and is incomplete. This sample yields roughly 100,000 clones, of which about 80% are seen a single time; 10% belongs to the top ten. The sequencing sample was made of peripheral blood. These receptors were obtained from a man between 65 and 85 years old with acute or convalescent COVID-19. CDR3s include the opening cysteine and the closing phenylalanine or tryptophan. A D gene is named only where the DNA matches it firmly. Not all rows give a size; the values are once, few, many and, for expanded clones, a class.

V gene: TRBV2; J gene: TRBJ1-2; clone size: few; D gene: NA; CDR3 protein: CASSRYVANYGYTF; CDR3 DNA: TGTGCCAGCAGCCGTTACGTAGCGAACTATGGCTACACCTTC
V gene: TRBV28; J gene: TRBJ1-2; clone size: NA; D gene: TRBD1; CDR3 protein: CASSRTGSYGYTF; CDR3 DNA: TGTGCCAGCAGTAGGACAGGGTCCTATGGCTACACCTTC
V gene: TRBV7-9; J gene: TRBJ1-3; clone size: NA; D gene: TRBD1; CDR3 protein: CASSSYGTGIIRNTIYF; CDR3 DNA: TGTGCCAGCAGCTCCTACGGGACAGGGATCATTAGAAACACCATATATTTT
V gene: TRBV3-1/TRBV3-2; J gene: TRBJ1-2; clone size: NA; D gene: NA; CDR3 protein: CASSQDYRKIYGYTF; CDR3 DNA: TGTGCCAGCAGCCAAGATTACAGAAAAATCTATGGCTACACCTTC
V gene: TRBV6-2/TRBV6-3; J gene: TRBJ1-1; clone size: NA; D gene: NA; CDR3 protein: CASSPFQGRNTEAFF; CDR3 DNA: TGTGCCAGCAGCCCTTTCCAGGGTAGGAACACTGAAGCTTTCTTT
V gene: TRBV28; J gene: TRBJ2-1; clone size: NA; D gene: TRBD2; CDR3 protein: CASSPTSGGDEQFF; CDR3 DNA: TGTGCCAGCAGCCCCACTAGCGGGGGGGATGAGCAGTTCTTC
V gene: TRBV19; J gene: TRBJ1-1; clone size: NA; D gene: TRBD1; CDR3 protein: CASSIRKRPGGGNTEAFF; CDR3 DNA: TGTGCCAGTAGTATACGGAAAAGGCCAGGGGGCGGGAACACTGAAGCTTTCTTT
V gene: TRBV3-1/TRBV3-2; J gene: TRBJ2-7; clone size: few; D gene: NA; CDR3 protein: CASSQEDSLLYEQYF; CDR3 DNA: TGTGCCAGCAGCCAAGAGGACAGCCTACTCTACGAGCAGTACTTC
V gene: TRBV5-4; J gene: TRBJ2-1; clone size: NA; D gene: TRBD2; CDR3 protein: CASSKFSRGREGSYNEQFF; CDR3 DNA: TGTGCCAGCAGCAAGTTCAGCCGGGGGCGGGAGGGCTCCTACAATGAGCAGTTCTTC
V gene: TRBV6-5; J gene: TRBJ2-7; clone size: NA; D gene: NA; CDR3 protein: CASSYSGLYEQYF; CDR3 DNA: TGTGCCAGCAGTTACTCCGGGTTATACGAGCAGTACTTC
V gene: TRBV7-2; J gene: TRBJ1-5; clone size: NA; D gene: NA; CDR3 protein: CASSGVGFSNQPQHF; CDR3 DNA: TGTGCCAGCAGCGGAGTAGGCTTTAGCAATCAGCCCCAGCATTTT
V gene: TRBV6-5; J gene: TRBJ2-5; clone size: NA; D gene: NA; CDR3 protein: CASAQGRSQETQYF; CDR3 DNA: TGTGCCAGTGCGCAGGGCAGGTCCCAAGAGACCCAGTACTTC
V gene: TRBV14; J gene: TRBJ1-3; clone size: NA; D gene: NA; CDR3 protein: CASSQARTVISGNTIYF; CDR3 DNA: TGTGCCAGCAGCCAAGCTCGGACAGTCATCTCTGGAAACACCATATATTTT
V gene: TRBV21-1; J gene: TRBJ2-1; clone size: NA; D gene: NA; CDR3 protein: CASLSRLINEQFF; CDR3 DNA: TGTGCCAGCCTTTCGCGGTTAATAAATGAGCAGTTCTTC
V gene: TRBV11-2; J gene: TRBJ2-5; clone size: NA; D gene: NA; CDR3 protein: CASSLDRGSTETQYF; CDR3 DNA: TGTGCCAGCAGCTTAGATCGCGGCAGTACAGAGACCCAGTACTTC
V gene: TRBV2; J gene: TRBJ1-3; clone size: few; D gene: NA; CDR3 protein: CASSVVWAYSGNTIYF; CDR3 DNA: TGTGCCAGCAGTGTTGTATGGGCCTACTCTGGAAACACCATATATTTT
V gene: TRBV7-3; J gene: TRBJ2-2; clone size: NA; D gene: TRBD2; CDR3 protein: CASSLAGGLAGELFF; CDR3 DNA: TGTGCCAGCAGCTTAGCGGGAGGGCTCGCCGGGGAGCTGTTTTTT
V gene: TRBV7-2; J gene: TRBJ1-2; clone size: NA; D gene: TRBD1; CDR3 protein: CASSMRTGRMFNYGYTF; CDR3 DNA: TGTGCCAGCAGCATGAGGACAGGGCGGATGTTTAACTATGGCTACACCTTC
V gene: TRBV6-6; J gene: TRBJ2-2; clone size: NA; D gene: TRBD2; CDR3 protein: CASSRKGTGGPNTGELFF; CDR3 DNA: TGTGCCAGCAGTCGCAAAGGAACGGGAGGGCCAAACACCGGGGAGCTGTTTTTT
V gene: TRBV18; J gene: TRBJ1-1; clone size: NA; D gene: NA; CDR3 protein: CASSTIQGEAFF; CDR3 DNA: TGTGCCAGCTCCACGATTCAGGGTGAAGCTTTCTTT
V gene: TRBV4-1; J gene: TRBJ2-1; clone size: once; D gene: TRBD2; CDR3 protein: CASSPSGGGMEQFF; CDR3 DNA: TGCGCCAGCAGCCCTAGCGGGGGGGGCATGGAGCAGTTCTTC
V gene: TRBV19; J gene: TRBJ1-4; clone size: NA; D gene: NA; CDR3 protein: CASGGLDTNEKLFF; CDR3 DNA: TGTGCCAGTGGAGGGTTGGATACTAATGAAAAACTGTTTTTT
V gene: TRBV7-2; J gene: TRBJ2-7; clone size: NA; D gene: TRBD2; CDR3 protein: CASSRLAGDPRPYF; CDR3 DNA: TGTGCCAGCAGCCGCCTAGCGGGAGACCCCAGGCCGTACTTC
V gene: TRBV18; J gene: TRBJ2-3; clone size: NA; D gene: NA; CDR3 protein: CASSPFADTQYF; CDR3 DNA: TGTGCCAGCTCACCGTTCGCAGATACGCAGTATTTT
V gene: TRBV7-3; J gene: TRBJ2-1; clone size: NA; D gene: TRBD1; CDR3 protein: CASSSAGTGMNEQFF; CDR3 DNA: TGTGCCAGCAGCTCGGCCGGGACAGGGATGAATGAGCAGTTCTTC
V gene: TRBV7-2; J gene: TRBJ1-5; clone size: NA; D gene: NA; CDR3 protein: CASSSLGSGSINQPQHF; CDR3 DNA: TGTGCCAGCAGCTCCCTTGGGAGTGGGAGCATCAATCAGCCCCAGCATTTT